The present entry profiles one TCR beta chain with its context. Documented treatment: roughly 18 received Ad26.COV2.S at low or high dose, single or two shots; several received placebo; per-sample allocation not given. Sampling occurred on day 63 after the first vaccine or placebo injection. Sequenced by immunoSEQ multiplex PCR; TCRdb stores in-frame clones only, minus some. The sample carries about 400,000 clones, around nine tenths recorded once. Trimming shortened V by 5 bases and J by 1 base, and 8 bases separated the two germline ends. The germline CDR1 and CDR2 sequences are SNHLY and FYNNEI. This CDR3 has 13 amino acids. This sample is part of a study of Ad26.COV2.S vaccination and SARS-CoV-2 variants.

The specimen comprised peripheral blood, sampled in a trial of Ad26.COV2.S vaccine versus placebo. This chain joins TRBV2 and TRBJ1-1, with unresolved D. This receptor was taken from a person aged 18 to 59 who received the Ad26.COV2.S COVID-19 vaccine or a placebo. The CDR3 DNA sequence: TGTGCCAGCAGTCCCCCAGGGAACACTGAAGCTTTCTTT. Amino acid sequence: CASSPPGNTEAFF.